Shown below are 10 T cell receptor beta chains from a single sample sequenced in a study of OX40 agonist ivuxolimab in advanced cancers. Some clones are missing from TCRdb's copy, which holds only in-frame ones; the method was immunoSEQ multiplex PCR. Counted here are around 70,000 clones, around 88% occurring once; the ten biggest clones make up less than 3%. The source was CD4+ or CD8+ T cells sorted from blood, collected in a trial of the OX40 agonist ivuxolimab. Receptor source: an adult with an advanced solid tumor such as melanoma, head and neck, liver or kidney cancer.

The V and J genes are TRBV19 and TRBJ2-1; D is uncertain. This CDR3 region has 12 residues. The germline V gene has CDR1 LNHDA and CDR2 SQIVND (reference sequence). The V end was cut by 5 bases, the J end by 4 bases, with 6 bases between. The CDR3 region has the DNA TGTGCCAGTAGTGCGGAATACAATGAGCAGTTCTTC. This codes for CASSAEYNEQFF.

The CDR3 spells CASSWGTGDQPQHF. The CDR3 DNA reads TGTGCCAGCAGTTGGGGGACAGGGGACCAGCCCCAGCATTTT. This chain joins TRBV6-5 and TRBJ1-5; TRBD1 aligns across 10 bases. V lost 4 bases, J lost 7 bases, and 4 bases stayed unmatched. The germline CDR1 and CDR2 sequences are MNHEY and SVGAGI. The CDR3 length is 14 residues.

V is TRBV15 and J is TRBJ2-7; 7 bases match TRBD2. The CDR3 length is 12 residues. Germline V CDR1 and CDR2: LNHNV, YYDKDF (reference sequence). Losses at the gene ends were 8 bases for V and 2 bases for J; bases not matched to a gene: 3. The CDR3 here is CATGGGAYEQYF. The DNA of the CDR3 is TGTGCCACCGGGGGAGGGGCCTACGAGCAGTACTTC.

This chain uses TRBV6-6 with TRBJ2-7; tentatively, D is TRBD2 (6 bases). Trimming cost V 0 bases and J 2 bases, with 11 bases left between them. The CDR3 covers 15 residues. Germline CDR1 is MNHNY and CDR2 is SVGAGI (reference sequence). CDR3 amino acids: CASSYSLASTYEQYF. As DNA, the CDR3 is TGTGCCAGCAGTTACTCTCTAGCGTCCACCTACGAGCAGTACTTC.

V gene TRBV28 combines with J gene TRBJ2-5; weak D call: TRBD1 (5 bases). V lost 7 bases, J lost 2 bases, and 23 bases lay in between. The CDR3 contains 17 residues. CDR1 MDHEN and CDR2 SYDVKM come from the germline V gene. CDR3 sequence: CASIQAAGSMVQETQYF. The CDR3 DNA reads TGTGCCAGCATCCAGGCGGCAGGGTCCATGGTACAAGAGACCCAGTACTTC.

This clone was found once. For the CDR3, the DNA is TGTGCCAGCAGTGTAAGTGGGCGCGTTAGCACAGATACGCAGTATTTT. This translates into CASSVSGRVSTDTQYF. The chain combines TRBV2 with TRBJ2-3; no reliable D call. In germline, CDR1 is SNHLY, CDR2 FYNNEI. The V gene lost 4 bases and the J gene lost 0 bases, with 14 bases spanning the gap. The CDR3 contains 16 residues.

Note on this clone: The sample has other DNA sequences that encode this CDR3 too. This chain connects TRBV27 to TRBJ2-3; TRBD2 aligns across 14 bases. The CDR3 has 15 residues. Losses at the gene ends were 5 bases for V and 4 bases for J; bases not matched to a gene: 2. In germline, CDR1 is MNHEY, CDR2 SMNVEV (reference sequence). Written as DNA, the CDR3 is TGTGCCAGCAGTCGACTAGCGGGAGGGGCAGATACGCAGTATTTT. Protein product: CASSRLAGGADTQYF.

The J gene is TRBJ2-3, the V gene TRBV15, with D possibly matching TRBD1 (6 bases). Germline V lookup: CDR1 LNHNV, CDR2 YYDKDF (reference sequence). Trimming removed 1 base from V and 4 bases from J, with 12 bases in between. The CDR3 length is 15 residues. The CDR3 loop reads CATSRAPGESDTQYF. The DNA of the CDR3 is TGTGCCACCAGCAGAGCACCAGGGGAATCAGATACGCAGTATTTT.

The gene calls are TRBV6-5 and TRBJ2-7; 7 bases fit TRBD1. The CDR3 has 12 residues. With 6 bases clipped from V and 5 bases from J, the junction kept 4 bases outside the gene matches. CDR1 is MNHEY, CDR2 SVGAGI, per germline. CDR3 residues: CASSLDRHEQYF. In DNA form, the CDR3 reads TGTGCCAGCAGCCTGGACAGGCACGAGCAGTACTTC.

The gene calls are TRBV30 and TRBJ2-5, with TRBD1 matching 10 bases. CDR1 is GTSNPN and CDR2 is SVGIG in the germline V gene (reference sequence). J gave up 4 bases and V 3 bases, and 5 bases lay outside the gene matches. This CDR3 region has 14 residues. CDR3 DNA: TGTGCCTGGAGCCAGGGACAGGGGTTAGAGACCCAGTACTTC. Translated, it gives CAWSQGQGLETQYF. The complete variable domain, with remaining parts taken from reference TRBV30 and TRBJ2-5, reads SQTIHQWPATLVQPVGSPLSLECTVEGTSNPNLYWYRQAAGRGLQLLFYSVGIGQISSEVPQNLSASRPQDRQFILSSKKLLLSDSGFYLCAWSQGQGLETQYFGPGTRLLVL.